These T cell receptor beta chains were read from a single sample in a study of blood T cell repertoires in COVID-19. Method: immunoSEQ multiplex PCR; TCRdb's copy keeps in-frame clones and lacks some. Of about 130,000 clones in the sample, around 85% were seen once. The sample was peripheral blood. These receptors all come from an elderly woman with COVID-19, enrolled during active disease. CDR3s include the opening cysteine and the closing phenylalanine or tryptophan. The D gene is left open where the match is weak. Only part of the rows carry a size: once, few, many, or a class if the clone is expanded.

>TRBV10-3|TRBJ2-6|.|.
TGTGCCATCAGTGATGAGGTTGCTGGGGCCAACGTCCTGACTTTC
CAISDEVAGANVLTF
>TRBV5-1|TRBJ2-7|.|.
TGCGCCAGCAGCTTGATGACACAGGCCTACGAGCAGTACTTC
CASSLMTQAYEQYF
>TRBV11-2|TRBJ1-4|.|.
TGTGCCAGCAGCTTAGTGTCAGGTCTCTATGAAAAACTGTTTTTT
CASSLVSGLYEKLFF
>TRBV4-1|TRBJ2-7|TRBD1|.
TGCGCCAGCAGCCGACCACCCGGGACAGGGTCCTACGAGCAGTACTTC
CASSRPPGTGSYEQYF
>TRBV9|TRBJ1-6|.|.
TGTGCCAGCAGCGTAGTTTGGCAACCCTATAATTCACCCCTCCACTTT
CASSVVWQPYNSPLHF
>TRBV28|TRBJ2-2|TRBD2|.
TGTGCCAGCAGTTTAAGCGGGGCCACCGGGGAGCTGTTTTTT
CASSLSGATGELFF
>TRBV21-1|TRBJ2-7|.|once
TGTGCCAGCAGCAAAACCTGTGCGGACTCCTACGAGCAGTACTTC
CASSKTCADSYEQYF
>TRBV6-5|TRBJ2-2|TRBD2|.
TGTGCCAGCGCACGTAGCGGGGGGAACACCGGGGAGCTGTTTTTT
CASARSGGNTGELFF
>TRBV7-6|TRBJ2-1|.|.
TGTGCCAGCAGCGCGGACGGGAACAATGAGCAGTTCTTC
CASSADGNNEQFF
>TRBV4-1|TRBJ2-2|.|.
TGCGCCAGCACCGGCGGGGACACCGGGGAGCTGTTTTTT
CASTGGDTGELFF
>TRBV10-2|TRBJ1-3|.|.
TGCGCCAGCAGTACAGGACAGCCTGGAAACACCATATATTTT
CASSTGQPGNTIYF
>TRBV4-2|TRBJ2-4|.|few
TGTGCCAGCAGCCAAGGAGGGAGCGGGTTAAAAAACATTCAGTACTTC
CASSQGGSGLKNIQYF
>TRBV4-3|TRBJ2-1|.|once
TGCGCCAGCAGCCAAGAGACTAGTACCTTTGGTGAGCAGTTCTTC
CASSQETSTFGEQFF
>TRBV27|TRBJ2-1|TRBD2|.
TGTGCCAGCAGTTTAACAGGTCGAGTCGGGGGGAATGAGCAGTTCTTC
CASSLTGRVGGNEQFF
>TRBV28|TRBJ2-7|TRBD1|.
TGTGCCAGCAGTTTAGCCGGGACAGCATACGAGCAGTACTTC
CASSLAGTAYEQYF
>TRBV28|TRBJ2-7|TRBD1|.
TGTGCCAGCAGAGCCCGGACAGGGGTATCCTACGAGCAGTACTTC
CASRARTGVSYEQYF
>TRBV28|TRBJ2-1|TRBD2|.
TGTGCCAGCAGTTTGACTAGCGGGACACACAATGAGCAGTTCTTC
CASSLTSGTHNEQFF
>TRBV10-3|TRBJ2-2|.|.
TGTGCCATCAGTGTTTTTCCGGCCGGGGAGCTGTTTTTT
CAISVFPAGELFF
>TRBV6-6|TRBJ1-5|.|.
TGTGCCAGCAGAGTAGACAGTCCGCCCGCTCAGCCCCAGCATTTT
CASRVDSPPAQPQHF
>TRBV6-2/TRBV6-3|TRBJ1-5|TRBD1|.
TGTGCCAGCAGTAGGACAGGGTTACATCAGCCCCAGCATTTT
CASSRTGLHQPQHF
>TRBV7-2|TRBJ2-1|.|.
TGTGCCAGCAGCTTAGCTCCGGGAGAAGTAGGTGAGCAGTTCTTC
CASSLAPGEVGEQFF
>TRBV6-6|TRBJ1-5|.|few
TGTGCCAGCATTACGACTCCCCTGGCGTATCAGCCCCAGCATTTT
CASITTPLAYQPQHF
>TRBV3-1/TRBV3-2|TRBJ1-1|.|.
TGTGCCAGCAGCACCGGGATTACTGAAGCTTTCTTT
CASSTGITEAFF
>TRBV4-2|TRBJ2-3|TRBD2|.
TGTGCCAGCAGCCAAGTCCAACTAGCGGGAGGGGGGGATACGCAGTATTTT
CASSQVQLAGGGDTQYF
>TRBV5-6|TRBJ2-2|.|.
TGTGCCAGCACCAACTCCCTTTTAAACACCGGGGAGCTGTTTTTT
CASTNSLLNTGELFF
>TRBV19|TRBJ2-1|TRBD1|.
TGTGCCAGTAGTTCTTTCCGGGGGACAGGGATATCCCTTGACGTGTTCTTC
CASSSFRGTGISLDVFF
>TRBV5-5|TRBJ2-5|.|.
TGTGCCAGCAGCCAGGTTTTGGAGACCCAGTACTTC
CASSQVLETQYF
>TRBV5-5|TRBJ2-5|.|.
TGTGCCAGCAGCGACCCGAGGGCCTACCAAGAGACCCAGTACTTC
CASSDPRAYQETQYF
>TRBV18|TRBJ2-6|.|.
TGTGCCAGCTCACCAGCGCCATCTGGGGCCAACGTCCTGACTTTC
CASSPAPSGANVLTF
>TRBV7-6|TRBJ1-5|.|.
TGTGCCAGCAGCAAGGGGGAGGGGTCGACCTATAGCAATCAGCCCCAGCATTTT
CASSKGEGSTYSNQPQHF
>TRBV11-1|TRBJ1-2|.|.
TGTGCCAGCAGCCCCTCATGGGCGAACTATGGCTACACCTTC
CASSPSWANYGYTF
>TRBV24-1|TRBJ2-1|.|.
TGTGCCACCAGTCCAAGAGGCTTTCGGGATGAGCAGTTCTTC
CATSPRGFRDEQFF
>TRBV9|TRBJ1-3|.|.
TGTGCCAGCAGCGTAGGAAGGGGAGGGGGAAACACCATATATTTT
CASSVGRGGGNTIYF